The 18 T cell receptor beta chains given below trace back to one sample, sequenced in a study of CD8+CD57+ T cells in acquired aplastic anemia listed by TCRdb under 2018. Instrument on record: Illumina HiSeq 2000. Genomic DNA was used as template for profiling of TCR beta VDJ combinations and CDR3 sequences. TCRdb reanalyzed the raw reads on its own, using fastp at Q25 for trimming and MiXCR for clone calling, and kept in-frame beta chains. Entries that share a CDR3 protein sequence are merged under the most common genes and DNA. The sample has 90,000 to 130,000 distinct CDR3 sequences on record, 50% to 65% of them singletons. Together, the top ten hold 25% to 35% of the sample. Sequencing was carried out using sorted CD4+, CD8+, or CD8+CD57+ T cells (not recorded which) from PBMCs. All receptors derive from a human donor in good health, serving as a control.

This clonotype was seen a handful of times. V is TRBV27 and J is TRBJ1-2; 7 bases line up with TRBD1. Losses at the gene ends were 5 bases for V and 4 bases for J; bases not matched to a gene: 19. This CDR3 contains 18 residues. Per the germline V gene, CDR1 is MNHEY and CDR2 is SMNVEV (reference sequence). The CDR3 protein is CASSAYSGQIRRLYGYTF. DNA for the CDR3: TGTGCCAGCAGTGCATATTCGGGACAGATCAGGAGACTCTATGGCTACACCTTC.

The chain employs TRBV9 and TRBJ1-6, with 8 positions matching TRBD1. CDR3 size: 14 residues. From germline, CDR1 is SGDLS and CDR2 YYNGEE. J was trimmed by 11 bases and V by 7 bases; bases with no gene match: 11. As DNA, the CDR3 is TGTGCCAGCGGTCAGGGACAGGATCATACACCCCTCCACTTT. As protein: CASGQGQDHTPLHF.

Many counts were recorded for this clonotype. The V and J genes are TRBV4-2 and TRBJ1-2; tentatively, D is TRBD1 (5 bases). The V gene lost 0 bases and the J gene lost 4 bases, with 9 bases spanning the gap. The CDR3 covers 14 residues. CDR1 and CDR2 (germline): LGHNA, YNFKEQ. The CDR3 protein is CASSQEHRSYGYTF. CDR3 in DNA: TGTGCCAGCAGCCAAGAGCACAGGTCCTATGGCTACACCTTC.

This clonotype was observed at least ten times. The J gene is TRBJ1-2, the V gene TRBV27; D remains unclear. The germline V and J ends were trimmed by 0 bases and 0 bases, with 2 bases remaining between them. The length of the CDR3 is 13 residues. Germline assignment: CDR1 MNHEY and CDR2 SMNVEV (reference sequence). CDR3 bases: TGTGCCAGCAGTTTATCACCTAACTATGGCTACACCTTC. Its translation: CASSLSPNYGYTF.

The chain carries TRBV7-9 and TRBJ1-1; no definite D call. The germline V and J ends were trimmed by 5 bases and 4 bases, with 8 bases remaining between them. This CDR3 is built from 12 residues. The V gene's germline CDR1 is SEHNR and CDR2 FQNEAQ (reference sequence). The CDR3 DNA is TGTGCCAGCAGCCCATACAGCACTGAAGCTTTCTTT. It encodes CASSPYSTEAFF.

This rearrangement joins TRBV19 to TRBJ1-1; 11 nucleotides line up with TRBD1. Germline CDR1 reads LNHDA; CDR2 reads SQIVND (reference sequence). J was trimmed by 3 bases and V by 4 bases; bases with no gene match: 1. This CDR3 contains 14 residues. The CDR3 protein is CASSTGQGDTEAFF. CDR3 sequence (DNA): TGTGCCAGTAGTACGGGACAGGGGGACACTGAAGCTTTCTTT.

This clonotype was recorded at least ten times. V is TRBV6-4 and J is TRBJ2-3; D remains ambiguous. The germline V gene has CDR1 MRHNA and CDR2 SNTAGT. Trimming took 6 bases from V and 1 from J, leaving 5 bases between them. The CDR3 extends over 12 amino acids. DNA for the CDR3: TGTGCCAGCAGCGAGGGCACAGATACGCAGTATTTT. It encodes CASSEGTDTQYF.

This clonotype was observed many times. The gene calls are TRBV12-3 or TRBV12-4 and TRBJ2-1, with 11 bases fitting TRBD1. The CDR3 extends over 15 amino acids. V shed 6 bases and J 7 bases; nucleotides not matched to a gene: 8. The CDR3 nucleotides are TGTGCCAGCAGCTTCGGACAGGGGGCGCTTAATGAGCAGTTCTTC. Protein sequence: CASSFGQGALNEQFF.

This clonotype came up many times. The CDR3 is CATSRATGDGANVLTF. In DNA form, the CDR3 reads TGTGCCACCAGCAGAGCTACAGGGGATGGGGCCAACGTCCTGACTTTC. The genes are TRBV15 and TRBJ2-6; 7 nucleotides match TRBD1. Germline assignment: CDR1 LNHNV and CDR2 YYDKDF (reference sequence). This CDR3 contains 16 residues. V was clipped by 1 base and J by 3 bases; unmatched bases: 3.

This chain links TRBV25-1 with TRBJ2-7; no clear D gene. Per germline, CDR1 MGHDK and CDR2 SYGVNS. The length of the CDR3 is 11 residues. V was clipped by 8 bases and J by 6 bases, with 11 bases between them. The CDR3 is CASHTAGEQYF. The CDR3 DNA reads as TGTGCCAGCCACACAGCAGGCGAGCAGTACTTC.

This sequence joins TRBV4-1 and TRBJ1-6, with a tentative D call TRBD1 (5 bases). Germline V gives CDR1 MGHRA, CDR2 YSYEKL. Trimming took off 6 bases at V and 5 bases at J, with 14 bases between the two ends. The CDR3 contains 15 residues. Written as DNA, the CDR3 is TGCGCCAGCAGTTCACAGGAGGCCAATAATTCACCCCTCCACTTT. Its translation: CASSSQEANNSPLHF.

J is TRBJ1-1 and V is TRBV29-1; 7 bases map to TRBD1. The V gene's germline CDR1 is SQVTM and CDR2 ANQGSEA. V shed 0 bases, J shed 1 base, and the junction held 5 bases outside the gene matches. The CDR3 has 15 amino acids. Here the CDR3 DNA reads TGCAGCGTTGAAGAGGGCCAGGGGGGGAACACTGAAGCTTTCTTT. Translated: CSVEEGQGGNTEAFF.

The sample holds many counts of this clonotype. The V gene is TRBV6-2 or TRBV6-3, the J gene TRBJ1-1; a possible D gene is TRBD1 (5 bases). CDR1 and CDR2 from the germline V gene are MNHEY and SVGEGT. This CDR3 contains 13 residues. Trimming removed 4 bases from V and 6 bases from J, with 12 bases in between. In DNA form, the CDR3 reads TGTGCCAGCAGTTGGCAGGGCGGCGCTGAAGCTTTCTTT. Protein: CASSWQGGAEAFF.

This clonotype appeared many times. The CDR3 here is CASTSPGTAFYEQYF. CDR3 nucleotide sequence: TGTGCCAGCACCTCGCCCGGGACAGCCTTCTACGAGCAGTACTTC. The rearrangement uses TRBV7-9 and TRBJ2-7; 7 bases line up with TRBD1. J was trimmed by 3 bases and V by 7 bases; bases with no gene match: 12. Germline V gene sequence: CDR1 SEHNR, CDR2 FQNEAQ (reference sequence). The CDR3 has 15 amino acids.

The chain couples TRBV11-2 to TRBJ2-5; the match to TRBD1 covers 8 bases. J was trimmed by 2 bases and V by 5 bases; bases with no gene match: 4. Per the germline V gene, CDR1 is SGHAT and CDR2 is FQNNGV. The CDR3 contains 14 residues. CDR3 in DNA: TGTGCCAGCAGCCCGGACAGGGAGCAAGAGACCCAGTACTTC. Its translation: CASSPDREQETQYF.

This clonotype has ten or more counts. The rearrangement uses TRBV9 and TRBJ2-5; TRBD2 might be the D (6 bases). This CDR3 region has 13 residues. In germline, CDR1 is SGDLS, CDR2 YYNGEE. V lost 3 bases, J lost 5 bases, and 11 bases lay in between. The CDR3, as DNA: TGTGCCAGCAGCGCGTCAGGGAGGGAGACCCAGTACTTC. As protein: CASSASGRETQYF.

This sequence joins TRBV20-1 and TRBJ2-1, with D possibly being TRBD2 (6 bases). V lost 5 bases and J lost 3, with 14 bases in between. Germline CDR1 is DFQATT and CDR2 is SNEGSKA (reference sequence). The CDR3 covers 14 residues. This chain's CDR3 is CSAPFGTDYNEQFF. In nucleotides, the CDR3 is TGCAGTGCTCCCTTCGGGACTGACTACAATGAGCAGTTCTTC.

This chain links TRBV9 with TRBJ1-2; the D is unclear. The germline V and J ends were trimmed by 0 bases and 7 bases, with 16 bases remaining between them. Germline assignment: CDR1 SGDLS and CDR2 YYNGEE. CDR3 length equals 15 residues. The chain's CDR3 is CASSVALQHMGGYTF. The CDR3 region has the DNA TGTGCCAGCAGCGTAGCTCTTCAGCATATGGGTGGCTACACCTTC. The whole variable domain, remainder taken from reference TRBV9 and TRBJ1-2, is DSGVTQTPKHLITATGQRVTLRCSPRSGDLSVYWYQQSLDQGLQFLIQYYNGEERAKGNILERFSAQQFPDLHSELNLSSLELGDSALYFCASSVALQHMGGYTFGSGTRLTVV.